The source of this T cell receptor (beta chain) is a study of Graves' ophthalmopathy and Graves' hyperthyroidism (dated by TCRdb to about 2018). Background for the entire study: Hyperthyroidism was considered stable if no progression to ophthalmopathy occurred within 18 months of follow-up. To tell Graves' ophthalmopathy apart from Graves' hyperthyroidism, and to predict which patients would progress to ophthalmopathy, the study relied on TCR beta repertoire signatures. In total, 135 blood samples were TCR-sequenced: approximately 40 ophthalmopathy, approximately 80 hyperthyroidism and some 17 hyperthyroidism-to-ophthalmopathy patients. To explore V-J signatures distinguishing ophthalmopathy from hyperthyroidism, a discovery set of 100 patients (43 ophthalmopathy, around 55 stable hyperthyroidism) was enrolled. For independent validation, a separate cohort was made up of some 19 hyperthyroidism patients plus 17 patients who later progressed from hyperthyroidism to ophthalmopathy. In about 6 hyperthyroidism patients, the T-cell repertoire of thyroid tissue was compared with the T-cell repertoire of blood. After sampling, hyperthyroidism patients received methimazole starting at 30 mg daily, and ophthalmopathy patients received high-dose intravenous methylprednisolone.

General conclusions and limits of the study: Most expanded thyroid clonotypes with frequency above 0.001 were also detected in blood, suggesting blood repertoires may reflect the thyroid immune response. No statistical method was used to set the sample size in advance, and the investigators knew which group each participant was assigned to. Ophthalmopathy was separated from stable hyperthyroidism by the 13-signature model with 85% to 90% sensitivity and around 81% specificity in cross-validation and with 80%/75% in the test set. In validation, the model predicted ophthalmopathy progression with nearly 71% sensitivity and about 77% specificity; 12 predicted patients were CT-confirmed with GO in a median of around 6 months.

For repertoire sequencing, TCR beta CDR3 regions were amplified from RNA transcripts. A first-round RT-PCR used HTBI primers with the Qiagen OneStep RT-PCR kit, followed by a second-round multiplex PCR, size selection and purification. Sequencing of the libraries was carried out on an Illumina HiSeq2000 in paired-end mode with 100 bp reads. As for how the authors treated the data: SOAPnuke was used to process the reads, throwing out any read that had adapters, had uncalled bases, had a mean Phred below 15, or lacked an exact constant-primer or identifier match. COPE v1.2.5 was used to merge the high-quality paired reads. Each unique nucleotide sequence was treated as a clonotype, and MiTCR v1.1 was used to align the clonotypes to the IMGT TRB V, D and J references. Only V-J combinations with frequency above 0.0001 were analysed, covering about 99% of repertoires. For each V-J combination, a TCR clonal expansion and chaos score was defined as the ratio of F50 clonal expansion to chaos observed in the TCRdist matrix. Welch's t-statistics and random forest were used to reduce features to about 14 V-J combinations, which were fed into a naive Bayes classifier. Thyroid-blood repertoire similarity was quantified with the Morisita-Horn index. TCRdb itself trimmed the public reads at Q25 with fastp, ran MiXCR and retained productive beta chains. Rows with a matching CDR3 protein are joined into one entry that keeps the most common DNA and genes. These V and J calls rely on TCRdb rather than the paper's analysis. Counted in this sample were around 1.1 million distinct CDR3 sequences; about 36% of them appeared once. The top ten clonotypes cover 11% of the sample.

As concerns this clonotype: Its antigen target is currently unknown. Per-base quality was not reported, and no clone a single base away is much larger than it.

Hyperthyroidism patients were newly diagnosed, with disease duration under 2 months, and aged 18 to 65 years. Anyone with other autoimmune diseases, uncontrolled infections, pregnancy or lactation was excluded from the study. Clinical symptoms, serum thyroxine, TRAb, thyroid ultrasound and orbital computed tomography formed the basis of the diagnosis. Trizol reagent was used to extract the total RNA, and its quality was then checked on an Agilent 2100 Bioanalyzer. At the junction V is shortened by 4 bases and J by 5 bases, with 14 bases in between. The CDR3 contains 15 residues, cysteine and phenylalanine counted. Solely the CDR3 DNA is kept, with 45 bases framed from the first base.

The chain couples TRBV12-3 or TRBV12-4 to TRBJ1-4; there is no confident call for the D gene. The TCR was taken from an adult man with Graves' hyperthyroidism. The sequencing sample was made of peripheral blood or thyroid tissue (not recorded which). The CDR3 reads CASSYSRQGNEKLFF. The sequenced DNA: TGTGCCAGCAGTTATAGCCGACAAGGAAATGAAAAACTGTTTTTT.